The sequence of this T cell receptor beta chain was determined in a study of blood T cell repertoires in COVID-19. The CDR3 contains 15 residues. CDR1 GTSNPN and CDR2 SVGIG come from the germline V gene (reference sequence). V dropped 5 bases and J dropped 1; count of bases not matched to a gene: 10. In the original processing: Cell counts per sample came from amplifying reference gene primers. The data were produced by immunoSEQ multiplex PCR, yet TCRdb's version contains in-frame clones alone and is incomplete. That table is the source of V, J and clone size, and D and trimming were worked out from the DNA. The sample records 200,000 to 250,000 clones, around four fifths being singletons. In its sample, this clone was seen a few times.

Specimen: peripheral blood. This chain joins TRBV30 and TRBJ2-7; 8 bases align to TRBD1. The TCR sequence derives from a woman older than 75 with active or convalescent COVID-19. This CDR3 reads CAWEPRTGSSYEQYF. The CDR3 DNA follows: TGTGCCTGGGAGCCCAGGACAGGGTCGTCCTACGAGCAGTACTTC.